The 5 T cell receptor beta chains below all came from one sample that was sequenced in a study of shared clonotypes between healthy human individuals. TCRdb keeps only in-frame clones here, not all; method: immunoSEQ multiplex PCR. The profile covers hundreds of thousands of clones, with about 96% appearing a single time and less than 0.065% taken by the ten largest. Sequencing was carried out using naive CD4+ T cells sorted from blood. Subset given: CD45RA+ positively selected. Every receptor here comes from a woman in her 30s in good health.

The chain's CDR3 is CASTWEGNTGELFF. The CDR3 DNA reads as TGTGCCAGCACTTGGGAGGGGAACACCGGGGAGCTGTTTTTT. The V call is TRBV6-1, the J call TRBJ2-2; TRBD2 agrees at 7 bases. CDR1 and CDR2 from the germline V gene are MNHNS and SASEGT. The trim removed 7 bases at V and 1 base at J, leaving 3 bases unmatched. CDR3 length: 14 amino acids.

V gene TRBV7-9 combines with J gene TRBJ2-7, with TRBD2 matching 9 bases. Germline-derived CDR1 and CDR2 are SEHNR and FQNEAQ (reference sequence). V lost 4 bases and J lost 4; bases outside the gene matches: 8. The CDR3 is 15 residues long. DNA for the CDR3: TGTGCCAGCAGCTCCTTTGGCGGGGGGGCTTACGAGCAGTACTTC. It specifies CASSSFGGGAYEQYF.

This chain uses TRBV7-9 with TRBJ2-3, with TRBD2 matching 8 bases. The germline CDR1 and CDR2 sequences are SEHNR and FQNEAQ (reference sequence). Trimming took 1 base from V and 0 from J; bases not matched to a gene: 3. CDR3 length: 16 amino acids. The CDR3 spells CASSLVASGSTDTQYF. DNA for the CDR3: TGTGCCAGCAGCTTAGTGGCTAGCGGGAGCACAGATACGCAGTATTTT.

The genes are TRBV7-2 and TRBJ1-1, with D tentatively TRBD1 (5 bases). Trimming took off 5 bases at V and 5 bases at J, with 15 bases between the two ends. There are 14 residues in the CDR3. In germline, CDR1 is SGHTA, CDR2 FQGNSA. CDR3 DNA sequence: TGTGCCAGCAGCCCAGGGACGAGGCGAACTGAAGCTTTCTTT. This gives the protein CASSPGTRRTEAFF.

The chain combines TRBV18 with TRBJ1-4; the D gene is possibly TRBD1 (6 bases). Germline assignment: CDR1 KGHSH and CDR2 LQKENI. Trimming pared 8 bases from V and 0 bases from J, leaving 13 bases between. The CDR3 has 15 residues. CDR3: CASHRGQSTNEKLFF. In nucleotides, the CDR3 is TGTGCCAGCCATCGCGGACAGTCAACTAATGAAAAACTGTTTTTT.